This T cell receptor beta chain was obtained from a study of T-cell memory formation after mild COVID-19. In the study overall: Clusters were largely donor specific. Study results and limitations: Contracting CD4+ clones sat mainly in CM and EM; CD8+ in EMRA. Clones contracting across day 15 to 85 had a balanced CD4/CD8 profile; later expanding clones leaned CD4+.

TCRdb reprocessed the 5' RACE reads with MiXCR, giving one entry per CDR3 protein. The table shows 500,000 to 600,000 distinct CDR3 sequences, with approximately 19% occurring only once. This clonotype was observed many times. No antigen is known for it. The germline V gene encodes CDR1 ENHRY and CDR2 SYGVKD. The V segment lost 6 bases and the J segment 2 bases; nucleotides outside the gene matches: 4. The CDR3 runs to 15 residues. V gene TRBV10-3 combines with J gene TRBJ2-1; 10 nucleotides align to TRBD2. Material: PBMCs or a T cell subset sorted from them (not recorded which). The sequence was collected from an adult woman who had mild COVID-19 (a few samples of this study predate the infection). Cell type and time point are not known. The CDR3 protein is CAISSGTSAYNEQFF. For the CDR3, the DNA is TGTGCCATCAGCTCGGGGACTAGCGCCTACAATGAGCAGTTCTTC.